The 7 T cell receptor beta chains below come from one sample, sequenced in a study of blood T cell repertoires in COVID-19 (dated by TCRdb to about 2020). The library was produced with the immunoSEQ multiplex PCR assay. Drawn from immuneACCESS, this table holds only the in-frame rearrangements with V and J called that TCRdb kept. Clones are partly lost; checked studies trace under half to an unresolved V gene and leave the rest unexplained. The sample contains about 200,000 clones, approximately 90% of them found a single time. In total, the top ten clones hold 0.8% to 1% of the sample. Sequencing was carried out using peripheral blood. The receptor source for this set is a man in his sixties with COVID-19, enrolled during active disease.

This clone came up a few times. One end of the junction does not line up with germline, which may come from a read error. The J gene is TRBJ1-2, the V gene TRBV27; 8 nucleotides agree with TRBD1. The CDR3 is 13 residues long. Germline V CDR1 and CDR2: MNHEY, SMNVEV (reference sequence). The CDR3 protein is CASSLSGTGGYTF. For the CDR3, the DNA is TGTGCCAGCAGTCTATCCGGGACAGGTGGCTACACCTTC.

This rearrangement joins TRBV11-2 to TRBJ2-3; D perhaps matches TRBD2 (5 bases). The length of the CDR3 is 15 residues. The V end lost 5 bases, the J end lost 1 base, and 13 bases lay between the germline ends. Germline CDR1 reads SGHAT; CDR2 reads FQNNGV. CDR3 in amino acids: CASSPRRRRTDTQYF. The CDR3 DNA reads TGTGCCAGCAGCCCCCGGAGGAGACGCACAGATACGCAGTATTTT.

The chain has TRBV7-9 and TRBJ1-2; TRBD1 is a possible D gene (6 bases). V dropped 0 bases and J dropped 8 bases, with 22 bases sitting between them. Germline loops: CDR1 SEHNR, CDR2 FQNEAQ (reference sequence). The CDR3 contains 17 residues. The CDR3 DNA sequence: TGTGCCAGCAGCTTAGCCCTAAGGGTCCCACAGGGAGCCGGCTACACCTTC. This codes for CASSLALRVPQGAGYTF.

The rearrangement joins TRBV5-1 to TRBJ1-5, with D hard to call. The V end lost 0 bases, the J end lost 9 bases, and 10 bases lay between the germline ends. The length of the CDR3 is 13 residues. Germline V lookup: CDR1 SGHRS, CDR2 YFSETQ. CDR3 amino acids: CASSLVLGGPQHF. The CDR3 coding sequence is TGCGCCAGCAGCTTGGTCCTCGGTGGGCCCCAGCATTTT.

This chain connects TRBV29-1 to TRBJ1-1; D call uncertain. V lost 5 bases and J 10 bases, leaving 11 bases between the germline ends. The CDR3 is 10 amino acids. The germline gives CDR1 SQVTM, CDR2 ANQGSEA. CDR3 in amino acids: CSVREVGAFF. Here the CDR3 DNA reads TGCAGCGTTCGGGAGGTTGGAGCTTTCTTT. The full variable domain, its missing parts supplied by reference TRBV29-1 and TRBJ1-1, is SAVISQKPSRDICQRGTSLTIQCQVDSQVTMMFWYRQQPGQSLTLIATANQGSEATYESGFVIDKFPISRPNLTFSTLTVSNMSPEDSSIYLCSVREVGAFFGQGTRLTVV.

The chain couples TRBV7-3 to TRBJ2-1, with D possibly being TRBD2 (7 bases). V was shortened by 6 bases and J by 8 bases, with 26 bases between the two germline ends. There are 17 residues in the CDR3. In germline, CDR1 is SGHTA, CDR2 FQGTGA. The CDR3 nucleotides are TGTGCCAGCAGGTATACGGGGGGCATGCGGGTTATGGATGAGCAGTTCTTC. Translation gives CASRYTGGMRVMDEQFF.

The genes are TRBV24-1 and TRBJ2-7; TRBD2 matches 10 bases. Germline CDR1 reads KGHDR; CDR2 reads SFDVKD. V dropped 2 bases and J dropped 0; count of bases not matched to a gene: 3. This CDR3 has 16 residues. DNA of the CDR3: TGTGCCACCAGTGATTCCTCTAGCGGGAGCTCCTACGAGCAGTACTTC. As protein: CATSDSSSGSSYEQYF.